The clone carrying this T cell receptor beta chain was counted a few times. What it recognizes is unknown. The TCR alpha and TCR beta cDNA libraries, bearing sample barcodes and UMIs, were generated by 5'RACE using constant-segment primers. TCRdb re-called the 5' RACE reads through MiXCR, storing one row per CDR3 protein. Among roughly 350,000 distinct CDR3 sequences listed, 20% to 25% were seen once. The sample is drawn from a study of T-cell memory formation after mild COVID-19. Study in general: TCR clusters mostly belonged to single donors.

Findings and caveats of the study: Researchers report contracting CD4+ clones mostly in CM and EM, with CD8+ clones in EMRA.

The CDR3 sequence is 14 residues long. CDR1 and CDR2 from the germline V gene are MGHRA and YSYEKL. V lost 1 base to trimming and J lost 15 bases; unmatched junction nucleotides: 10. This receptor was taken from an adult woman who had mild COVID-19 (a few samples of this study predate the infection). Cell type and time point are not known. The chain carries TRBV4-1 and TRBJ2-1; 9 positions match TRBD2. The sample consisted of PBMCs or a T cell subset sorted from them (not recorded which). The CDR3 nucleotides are TGCGCCAGCAGCCAAGGACCGGGACTAGCTTCTTCGTTCTTC. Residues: CASSQGPGLASSFF.